What follows are 28 T cell receptor beta chains derived from one specimen sequenced in a study of CD8+ T cells in alopecia areata. Following extraction, RNA underwent reverse transcription to cDNA, which served as the sequencing template. Repertoires were generated with immunoSEQ multiplex PCR, while TCRdb's copy carries only in-frame clones and drops some. Of about 150,000 clones listed, around 50% were seen once; the top ten hold approximately 19%. Sequencing used CD8+ T cells sorted from blood, obtained at week 0. The receptor set was obtained from a human donor with alopecia areata.

V is TRBV12-5 and J is TRBJ2-5, with D hard to call. Trimming took off 7 bases at V and 4 bases at J, with 13 bases between the two ends. This CDR3 spans 13 amino acids. The germline gives CDR1 LGHNT, CDR2 FRNRAP. DNA of the CDR3: TGTGCTAGTGCCCCAGCCACGCTAGAGACCCAGTACTTC. This encodes CASAPATLETQYF.

The chain has TRBV27 and TRBJ1-6; 9 positions match TRBD1. The CDR3 length is 17 residues. V lost 5 bases, J lost 6 bases, and 11 bases stayed unmatched. Per germline, CDR1 MNHEY and CDR2 SMNVEV (reference sequence). The CDR3 region has the DNA TGTGCCAGCAGTGGTACAGGGGGCGCGGTTGGTAATTCACCCCTCCACTTT. This translates into CASSGTGGAVGNSPLHF.

The chain links TRBV30 to TRBJ1-1; TRBD1 matches at 8 bases. With V trimmed by 4 bases and J by 1 base, 2 bases remained unmatched. This CDR3 has 13 residues. Germline CDR1 GTSNPN, CDR2 SVGIG (reference sequence). CDR3 residues: CAWNQGANTEAFF. CDR3 bases: TGTGCCTGGAACCAGGGGGCGAACACTGAAGCTTTCTTT.

This clone was seen only once. The chain joins TRBV7-2 to TRBJ2-3, with D possibly TRBD2 on 7 matching bases. Germline values: CDR1 SGHTA, CDR2 FQGNSA. This CDR3 is built from 15 residues. V gave up 4 bases and J gave up 6 bases, with 17 bases separating them. The CDR3 sequence: CASSYPPGGGDTQYF. The DNA of the CDR3 is TGTGCCAGCAGCTACCCTCCGGGGGGCGGTGATACGCAGTATTTT.

This clone occurred a few times. V is TRBV14 and J is TRBJ1-2; D gene ambiguous. The length of the CDR3 is 16 residues. Germline V gives CDR1 SGHDN, CDR2 FVKESK. Trimming took 0 bases from V and 4 from J, leaving 15 bases between them. In DNA form, the CDR3 reads TGTGCCAGCAGCCAAGATTCTGGCCCTACGGGCTATGGCTACACCTTC. This encodes CASSQDSGPTGYGYTF.

The V gene is TRBV7-2, the J gene TRBJ2-3; no reliable D call. V was cut by 2 bases and J by 4 bases, with 7 bases left in between. The CDR3 is 13 amino acids. CDR1 is SGHTA and CDR2 is FQGNSA in the germline V gene. CDR3 bases: TGTGCCAGCAGCTTATACGAGGCAGATACGCAGTATTTT. Protein product: CASSLYEADTQYF.

This clone has more than one count but fewer than ten. CDR3 nucleotide sequence: TGTGCCAGCAGCGTACCCCCGGGACAGTCTAGCACAGATACGCAGTATTTT. This translates into CASSVPPGQSSTDTQYF. The chain couples TRBV7-9 to TRBJ2-3; 7 bases agree with TRBD1. The trim removed 5 bases at V and 0 bases at J, leaving 11 bases unmatched. Germline V lookup: CDR1 SEHNR, CDR2 FQNEAQ (reference sequence). The CDR3 is made up of 17 amino acids.

For this clone: The junction differs from germline at one of its ends, possibly a read error. This sequence joins TRBV7-9 and TRBJ2-7; 7 nucleotides line up with TRBD1. This CDR3 is 13 amino acids long. Germline assignment: CDR1 SEHNR and CDR2 FQNEAQ (reference sequence). As DNA, the CDR3 is TGCGCCAGCAGCCAACGACAGGGCGACGAGCAGTACTTC. It specifies CASSQRQGDEQYF.

The chain combines TRBV7-3 with TRBJ2-1; TRBD1 might be the D (5 bases). Germline V gives CDR1 SGHTA, CDR2 FQGTGA. The CDR3 has 13 amino acids. The V and J ends lost 5 bases and 3 bases respectively, with 8 bases between them. CDR3 sequence (DNA): TGTGCCAGCAGCCCCGACAGCTACAATGAGCAGTTCTTC. Protein product: CASSPDSYNEQFF.

This chain connects TRBV29-1 to TRBJ2-7, with D unresolved. Trimming left V 3 bases short and J 3 bases short, with 6 bases between. There are 11 residues in the CDR3. Germline loops: CDR1 SQVTM, CDR2 ANQGSEA. The CDR3 loop is CSVEVDYEQYF. In DNA, the CDR3 is TGCAGCGTTGAGGTCGACTACGAGCAGTACTTC.

This sequence joins TRBV4-3 and TRBJ1-2, with D perhaps matching TRBD1 (5 bases). Germline CDR1 LGHNA, CDR2 YSLEER. V gave up 1 base and J gave up 2 bases, with 11 bases separating them. The CDR3 extends over 15 amino acids. This CDR3 reads CASSQAGTANYGYTF. CDR3 DNA: TGCGCCAGCAGCCAAGCCGGGACCGCGAACTATGGCTACACCTTC.

CDR3 protein: CASSEGLAGGTDTQYF. CDR3 sequence (DNA): TGTGCCAGCAGTGAAGGACTAGCGGGGGGCACAGATACGCAGTATTTT. The chain has TRBV4-2 and TRBJ2-3, with 13 bases that match TRBD2. Germline CDR1 LGHNA, CDR2 YNFKEQ. Unmatched junction bases numbered 4, after V lost 6 bases and J lost 1 base. The CDR3 loop spans 16 amino acids.

This clone has only a few counts. This chain connects TRBV19 to TRBJ1-1; 7 bases map to TRBD1. The germline gives CDR1 LNHDA, CDR2 SQIVND (reference sequence). The junction had 12 bases not matched to a gene; V was cut back by 9 bases and J by 5 bases. The CDR3 is made up of 14 amino acids. The CDR3 here is CASKSLTGNTEAFF. DNA of the CDR3: TGTGCCAGCAAGAGTTTGACAGGGAATACTGAAGCTTTCTTT.

The chain joins TRBV7-8 to TRBJ2-1, with unresolved D. The CDR3 has 12 amino acids. V gave up 6 bases and J gave up 2 bases, with 5 bases separating them. The germline V gene has CDR1 SGHVS and CDR2 FQNEAQ. The CDR3 region has the DNA TGTGCCAGCAGTGGTGCCTACAATGAGCAGTTCTTC. Protein: CASSGAYNEQFF.

In its sample, this clone was seen a few times. This CDR3 is also generated by other DNA sequences in the sample. The V and J genes are TRBV6-5 and TRBJ1-2; D gene uncertain. Trimming took off 3 bases at V and 6 bases at J, with 5 bases between the two ends. From germline, CDR1 is MNHEY and CDR2 SVGAGI. The CDR3 runs to 11 residues. CDR3 coding DNA: TGTGCCAGCAGTTATGGTGATGGCTACACCTTC. Protein sequence: CASSYGDGYTF.

V and J are TRBV13 and TRBJ2-2; 12 positions agree with TRBD2. Germline trimming cut 4 bases from V and 1 base from J; bases unmatched to any gene: 13. The CDR3 is 20 residues long. The V gene's germline CDR1 is PRHDT and CDR2 FYEKMQ (reference sequence). CDR3 DNA: TGTGCCAGCAGCTCCAGCGGACTAGCGGGACACCAGCGGAACACCGGGGAGCTGTTTTTT. Its protein is CASSSSGLAGHQRNTGELFF.

This rearrangement joins TRBV7-9 to TRBJ1-2; 8 nucleotides agree with TRBD1. V lost 8 bases, J lost 7 bases, and 3 bases stayed unmatched. This CDR3 comprises 11 residues. The germline V gene encodes CDR1 SEHNR and CDR2 FQNEAQ (reference sequence). The CDR3 nucleotides are TGTGCCAGCGGACAGGGCTCTGGCTACACCTTC. Amino acid sequence: CASGQGSGYTF.

This clone was found once. Other DNA sequences in this specimen translate into the identical CDR3. The genes are TRBV30 and TRBJ2-3; D is ambiguous. This CDR3 contains 12 residues. V shed 0 bases and J shed 4 bases, with 5 bases lying between them. Germline-derived CDR1 and CDR2 are GTSNPN and SVGIG (reference sequence). CDR3 loop: CAWSVLSDTQYF. The CDR3 bases are TGTGCCTGGAGTGTACTCTCAGATACGCAGTATTTT.

The J gene is TRBJ2-7, the V gene TRBV4-3, with TRBD2 matching over 9 bases. Germline CDR1 reads LGHNA; CDR2 reads YSLEER. After removal of 0 bases from V and 0 bases from J, the junction contained 3 bases not matched to a gene. The CDR3 covers 16 residues. CDR3 in DNA: TGCGCCAGCAGCCAAGATCTAGCGGGGAGCTCCTACGAGCAGTACTTC. Protein product: CASSQDLAGSSYEQYF.

The J gene is TRBJ2-3, the V gene TRBV27; 10 bases map to TRBD2. Germline CDR1 is MNHEY and CDR2 is SMNVEV (reference sequence). This CDR3 has 16 residues. The trim removed 2 bases at V and 5 bases at J, leaving 7 bases unmatched. CDR3 coding DNA: TGTGCCAGCAGTTTAGTAAGCGGGGGGGCCGAAGATACGCAGTATTTT. This gives the protein CASSLVSGGAEDTQYF.

V gene TRBV13 combines with J gene TRBJ2-7; D is ambiguous. Trimming shortened V by 3 bases and J by 1 base, and 10 bases separated the two germline ends. Germline V CDR1 and CDR2: PRHDT, FYEKMQ (reference sequence). The CDR3 totals 14 residues. CDR3 sequence: CASSLGRASYEQYF. In DNA form, the CDR3 reads TGTGCCAGCAGCTTGGGCCGCGCATCCTACGAGCAGTACTTC.

V is TRBV27 and J is TRBJ2-5, with D hard to call. Trimming cost V 1 base and J 5 bases, with 11 bases left between them. Germline V gene data show CDR1 as MNHEY and CDR2 as SMNVEV (reference sequence). The CDR3 covers 14 residues. CDR3 protein: CASSLYGSVETQYF. The CDR3 DNA reads TGTGCCAGCAGTTTATACGGCAGCGTGGAGACCCAGTACTTC.

There are a few counts of this clone. J is TRBJ2-5 and V is TRBV7-9; D is unclear. The V gene lost 0 bases and the J gene lost 0 bases, with 11 bases spanning the gap. Germline CDR1 SEHNR, CDR2 FQNEAQ (reference sequence). This CDR3 has 16 residues. CDR3: CASSLAQATYQETQYF. DNA of the CDR3: TGTGCCAGCAGCTTAGCCCAGGCCACGTACCAAGAGACCCAGTACTTC.

CDR3 in amino acids: CASTDSSYEQYF. The CDR3 DNA reads as TGTGCCAGCACCGACAGCTCCTACGAGCAGTACTTC. The chain links TRBV2 to TRBJ2-7; a possible D gene is TRBD1 (5 bases). From germline, CDR1 is SNHLY and CDR2 FYNNEI. Between the trimmed V and J ends, which lost 7 bases and 0 bases, there was a span of 7 bases. The CDR3 is 12 residues long. Looking up the rest from reference TRBV2 and TRBJ2-7 gives the full variable domain: EPEVTQTPSHQVTQMGQEVILRCVPISNHLYFYWYRQILGQKVEFLVSFYNNEISEKSEIFDDQFSVERPDGSNFTLKIRSTKLEDSAMYFCASTDSSYEQYFGPGTRLTVT.

This chain uses TRBV30 with TRBJ1-2, with a weak D call TRBD1 (5 bases). Deletions cut 7 bases from V and 4 bases from J, with 16 bases between. This CDR3 is 13 amino acids long. The germline V gene has CDR1 GTSNPN and CDR2 SVGIG (reference sequence). This CDR3 reads CAYRDLGSYGYTF. The DNA for the CDR3 is TGTGCCTACCGGGACCTCGGGAGCTATGGCTACACCTTC.

There are a few counts of this clone. The V call is TRBV30, the J call TRBJ1-4, with a tentative D call TRBD1 (5 bases). Per germline, CDR1 GTSNPN and CDR2 SVGIG (reference sequence). This CDR3 contains 12 residues. With 3 bases removed from V and 7 bases from J, the gap between germline ends came to 9 bases. The CDR3: CAWSPQGEKLFF. The CDR3 region has the DNA TGTGCCTGGAGCCCTCAGGGTGAAAAACTGTTTTTT.

J is TRBJ1-4 and V is TRBV6-5; 7 bases are a match to TRBD1. V lost 5 bases, J lost 6 bases, and 6 bases stayed unmatched. The V gene's germline CDR1 is MNHEY and CDR2 SVGAGI. The CDR3 sequence is 14 residues long. CDR3 loop: CASSDDRDDEKLFF. Written as DNA, the CDR3 is TGTGCCAGCAGTGATGACAGGGATGATGAAAAACTGTTTTTT.

This clone was seen a handful of times. The chain links TRBV18 to TRBJ1-2; D gene unclear. Germline V gene data show CDR1 as KGHSH and CDR2 as LQKENI. The CDR3 is 13 residues long. The V gene lost 5 bases and the J gene lost 4 bases, with 11 bases spanning the gap. CDR3 loop: CASSGEETYGYTF. DNA of the CDR3: TGTGCCAGCTCAGGGGAGGAAACCTATGGCTACACCTTC.